This T cell receptor beta chain was sequenced for a study of cytomegalovirus exposure and HLA in healthy donors. Overall study: A subsequent analysis stated that the 95 to 150 validation repertoires were run on the same platform as the approximately 660 first-cohort repertoires. Regarding the study as a whole: There were over 150 TCR beta chains listed as cytomegalovirus-associated.

The assay was immunoSEQ multiplex PCR, and TCRdb's table has in-frame clones only and misses some. The sample contains 80,000 to 100,000 clones, roughly 93% of which appear only once. The CDR3 has 16 residues. V lost 8 bases to trimming and J lost 3 bases; unmatched junction nucleotides: 11. CDR1 and CDR2 from the germline V gene are MDHEN and SYDVKM. Notes on this clone: Antigen unknown.

The donors were in the roughly 130-subject validation cohort, distinct from the roughly 700-subject first cohort. Specimen: PBMCs. The TCR was taken from a man between 25 and 39 years old in good health and CMV-seronegative. V and J are TRBV28 and TRBJ1-5, with 9 bases aligning to TRBD1. This chain's CDR3 is CASRTRRQGVNQPQHF. In nucleotides, the CDR3 is TGTGCCAGCCGAACCCGGAGACAGGGGGTCAATCAGCCCCAGCATTTT.